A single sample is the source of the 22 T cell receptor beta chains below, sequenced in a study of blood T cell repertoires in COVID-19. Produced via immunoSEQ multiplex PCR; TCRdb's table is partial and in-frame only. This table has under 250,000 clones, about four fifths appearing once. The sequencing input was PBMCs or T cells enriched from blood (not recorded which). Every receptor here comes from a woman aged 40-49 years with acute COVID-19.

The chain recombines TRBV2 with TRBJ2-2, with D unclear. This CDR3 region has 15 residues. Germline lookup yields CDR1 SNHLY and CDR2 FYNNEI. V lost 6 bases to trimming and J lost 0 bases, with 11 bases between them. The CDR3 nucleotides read TGTGCCAGCAGGACTCAAATCGCGAACACCGGGGAGCTGTTTTTT. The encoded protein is CASRTQIANTGELFF.

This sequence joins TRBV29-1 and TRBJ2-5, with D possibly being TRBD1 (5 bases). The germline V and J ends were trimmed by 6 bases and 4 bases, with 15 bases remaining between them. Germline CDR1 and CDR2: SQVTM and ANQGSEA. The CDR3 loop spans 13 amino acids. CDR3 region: CSVGVNAGETQYF. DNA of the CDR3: TGCAGCGTAGGGGTGAACGCCGGAGAGACCCAGTACTTC. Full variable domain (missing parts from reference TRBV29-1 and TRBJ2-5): SAVISQKPSRDICQRGTSLTIQCQVDSQVTMMFWYRQQPGQSLTLIATANQGSEATYESGFVIDKFPISRPNLTFSTLTVSNMSPEDSSIYLCSVGVNAGETQYFGPGTRLLVL.

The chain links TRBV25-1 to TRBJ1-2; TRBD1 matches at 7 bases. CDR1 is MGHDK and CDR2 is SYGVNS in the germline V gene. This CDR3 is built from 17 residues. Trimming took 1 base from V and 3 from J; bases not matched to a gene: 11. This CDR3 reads CASSELGSRQGHYGYTF. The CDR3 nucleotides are TGTGCCAGCAGTGAATTGGGATCCCGACAGGGCCACTATGGCTACACCTTC.

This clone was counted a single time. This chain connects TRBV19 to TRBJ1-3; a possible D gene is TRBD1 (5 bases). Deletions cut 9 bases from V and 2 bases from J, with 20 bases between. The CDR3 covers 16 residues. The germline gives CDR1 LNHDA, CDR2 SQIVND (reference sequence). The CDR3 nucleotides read TGTGCCAGCCGAACGCAGGGCCTGGTTCCTGGAAACACCATATATTTT. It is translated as CASRTQGLVPGNTIYF.

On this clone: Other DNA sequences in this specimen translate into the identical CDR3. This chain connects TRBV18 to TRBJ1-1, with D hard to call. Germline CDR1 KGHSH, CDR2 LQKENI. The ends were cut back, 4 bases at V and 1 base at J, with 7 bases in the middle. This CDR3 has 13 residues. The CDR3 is CASSLDKNTEAFF. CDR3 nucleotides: TGTGCCAGCTCACTTGACAAGAACACTGAAGCTTTCTTT. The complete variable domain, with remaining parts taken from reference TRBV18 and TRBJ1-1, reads NAGVMQNPRHLVRRRGQEARLRCSPMKGHSHVYWYRQLPEEGLKFMVYLQKENIIDESGMPKERFSAEFPKEGPSILRIQQVVRGDSAAYFCASSLDKNTEAFFGQGTRLTVV.

The CDR3 DNA is TGTGCTAGTAATACACAGGGGTTGGGCAATGAGCAGTTCTTC. Its protein product is CASNTQGLGNEQFF. The chain couples TRBV12-5 to TRBJ2-1; TRBD1 agrees at 7 bases. Trimming took 8 bases from V and 6 from J; bases not matched to a gene: 10. The CDR3 contains 14 residues. CDR1 and CDR2 from the germline V gene are LGHNT and FRNRAP.

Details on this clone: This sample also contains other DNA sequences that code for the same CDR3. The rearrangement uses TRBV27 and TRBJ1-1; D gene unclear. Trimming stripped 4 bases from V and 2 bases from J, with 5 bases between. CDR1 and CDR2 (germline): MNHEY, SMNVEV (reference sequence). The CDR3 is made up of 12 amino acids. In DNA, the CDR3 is TGTGCCAGCAGTTCCGTAAACACTGAAGCTTTCTTT. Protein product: CASSSVNTEAFF.

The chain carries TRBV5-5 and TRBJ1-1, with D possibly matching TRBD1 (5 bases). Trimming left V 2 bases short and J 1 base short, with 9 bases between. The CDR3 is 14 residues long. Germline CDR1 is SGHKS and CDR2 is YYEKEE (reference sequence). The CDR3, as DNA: TGTGCCAGCAGCTTCGTCCAGGGGAACACTGAAGCTTTCTTT. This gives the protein CASSFVQGNTEAFF.

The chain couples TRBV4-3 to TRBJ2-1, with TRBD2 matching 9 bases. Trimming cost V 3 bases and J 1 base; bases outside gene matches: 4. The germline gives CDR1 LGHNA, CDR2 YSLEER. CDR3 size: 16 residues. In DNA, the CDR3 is TGCGCCAGCAGCCACCTGCTAGCGGGGTCCTACAATGAGCAGTTCTTC. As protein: CASSHLLAGSYNEQFF.

The CDR3 DNA reads TGCGCCAGCAGTGAGCCGAATTGGGTCGGCAGGCTGTTTTTT. Translated: CASSEPNWVGRLFF. This chain uses TRBV10-2 with TRBJ1-4, with no clear D. Between the trimmed V and J ends, which lost 2 bases and 14 bases, there was a span of 18 bases. The CDR3 consists of 14 residues. Germline V lookup: CDR1 WSHSY, CDR2 SAAADI.

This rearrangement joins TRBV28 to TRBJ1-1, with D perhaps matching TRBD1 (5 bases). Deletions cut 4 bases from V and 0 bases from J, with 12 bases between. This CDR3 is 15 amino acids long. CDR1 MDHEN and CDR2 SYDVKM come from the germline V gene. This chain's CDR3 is CASSYQGIMNTEAFF. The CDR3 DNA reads TGTGCCAGCAGTTACCAGGGCATCATGAACACTGAAGCTTTCTTT.

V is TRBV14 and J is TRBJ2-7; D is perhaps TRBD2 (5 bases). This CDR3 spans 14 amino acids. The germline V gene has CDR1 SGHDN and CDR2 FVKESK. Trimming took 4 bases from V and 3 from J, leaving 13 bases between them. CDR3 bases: TGTGCCAGCAGCCGGGAGTTAGCACGCTACGAGCAGTACTTC. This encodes CASSRELARYEQYF.

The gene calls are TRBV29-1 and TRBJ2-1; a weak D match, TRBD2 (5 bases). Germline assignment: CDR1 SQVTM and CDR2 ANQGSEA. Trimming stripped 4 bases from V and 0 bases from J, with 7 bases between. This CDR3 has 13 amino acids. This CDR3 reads CSVGGGSYNEQFF. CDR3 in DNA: TGCAGCGTTGGAGGAGGCTCCTACAATGAGCAGTTCTTC.

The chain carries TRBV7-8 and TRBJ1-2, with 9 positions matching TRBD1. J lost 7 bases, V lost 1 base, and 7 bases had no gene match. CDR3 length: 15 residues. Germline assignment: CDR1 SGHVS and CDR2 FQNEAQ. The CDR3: CASSLGDRVGGGYTF. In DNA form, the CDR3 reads TGTGCCAGCAGCTTAGGGGACAGGGTAGGGGGTGGCTACACCTTC.

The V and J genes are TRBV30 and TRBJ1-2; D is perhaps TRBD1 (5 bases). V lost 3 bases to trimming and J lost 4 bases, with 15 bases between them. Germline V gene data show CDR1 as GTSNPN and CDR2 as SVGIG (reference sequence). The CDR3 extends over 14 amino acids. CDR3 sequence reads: CAWSWTRQSYGYTF. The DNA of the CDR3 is TGTGCCTGGAGCTGGACCCGACAGAGCTATGGCTACACCTTC.

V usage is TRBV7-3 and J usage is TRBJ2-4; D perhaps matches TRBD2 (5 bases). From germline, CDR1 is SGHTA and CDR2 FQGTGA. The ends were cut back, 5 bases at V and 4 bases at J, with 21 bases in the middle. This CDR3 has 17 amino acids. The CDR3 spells CASSEGELSMVKNIQYF. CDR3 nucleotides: TGTGCCAGCAGCGAGGGCGAGCTGAGTATGGTGAAAAACATTCAGTACTTC.

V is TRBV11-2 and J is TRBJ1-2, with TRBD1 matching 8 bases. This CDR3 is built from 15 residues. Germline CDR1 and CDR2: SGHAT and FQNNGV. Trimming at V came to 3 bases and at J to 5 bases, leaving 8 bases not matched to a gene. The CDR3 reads CASSLRTGIGYGYTF. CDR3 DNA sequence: TGTGCCAGCAGCTTGCGGACAGGGATTGGATATGGCTACACCTTC. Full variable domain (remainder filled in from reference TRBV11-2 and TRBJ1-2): EAGVAQSPRYKIIEKRQSVAFWCNPISGHATLYWYQQILGQGPKLLIQFQNNGVVDDSQLPKDRFSAERLKGVDSTLKIQPAKLEDSAVYLCASSLRTGIGYGYTFGSGTRLTVV.

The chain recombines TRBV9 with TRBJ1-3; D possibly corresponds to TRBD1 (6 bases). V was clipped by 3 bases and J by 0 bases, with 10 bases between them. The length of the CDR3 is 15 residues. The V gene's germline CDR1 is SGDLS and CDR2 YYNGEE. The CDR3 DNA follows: TGTGCCAGCAGCGAGACAGGTTACTCTGGAAACACCATATATTTT. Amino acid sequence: CASSETGYSGNTIYF. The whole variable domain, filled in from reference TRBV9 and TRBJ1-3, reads DSGVTQTPKHLITATGQRVTLRCSPRSGDLSVYWYQQSLDQGLQFLIQYYNGEERAKGNILERFSAQQFPDLHSELNLSSLELGDSALYFCASSETGYSGNTIYFGEGSWLTVV.

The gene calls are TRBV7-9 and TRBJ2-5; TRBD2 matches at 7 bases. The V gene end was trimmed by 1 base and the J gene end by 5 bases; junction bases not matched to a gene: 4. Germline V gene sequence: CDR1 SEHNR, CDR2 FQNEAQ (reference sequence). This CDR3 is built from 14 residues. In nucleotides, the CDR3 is TGTGCCAGCAGCTTAGGCCTCGGGGGGGAGACCCAGTACTTC. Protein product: CASSLGLGGETQYF. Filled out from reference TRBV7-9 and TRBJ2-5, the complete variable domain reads DTGVSQNPRHKITKRGQNVTFRCDPISEHNRLYWYRQTLGQGPEFLTYFQNEAQLEKSRLLSDRFSAERPKGSFSTLEIQRTEQGDSAMYLCASSLGLGGETQYFGPGTRLLVL.

The CDR3 reads CASSLRQGGNSPLHF. CDR3 coding DNA: TGTGCCAGCAGTCTCAGACAGGGTGGGAATTCACCCCTCCACTTT. The gene calls are TRBV6-5 and TRBJ1-6, with 7 bases aligning to TRBD1. The ends lost 5 bases at V and 7 bases at J; junction bases unmatched: 8. Germline lookup yields CDR1 MNHEY and CDR2 SVGAGI. This CDR3 spans 15 amino acids.

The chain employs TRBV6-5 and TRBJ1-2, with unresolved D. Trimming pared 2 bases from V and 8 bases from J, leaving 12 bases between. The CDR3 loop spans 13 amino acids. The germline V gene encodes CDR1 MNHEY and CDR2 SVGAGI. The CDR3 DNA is TGTGCCAGCAGTTACGGTCCGGGTATCGGCTACACCTTC. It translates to CASSYGPGIGYTF.

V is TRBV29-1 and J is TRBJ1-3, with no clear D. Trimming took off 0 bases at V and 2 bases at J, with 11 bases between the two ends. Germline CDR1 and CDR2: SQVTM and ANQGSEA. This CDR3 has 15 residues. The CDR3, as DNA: TGCAGCGTTGAAGATCTAGGTAGAACTGGAAACACCATATATTTT. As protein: CSVEDLGRTGNTIYF.